This T cell receptor (beta chain) was identified in a study of cytomegalovirus exposure and HLA in healthy donors. PCR used 60 Vbeta primers and 13 Jbeta primers. Data came from immunoSEQ multiplex PCR; TCRdb stores just in-frame clones and leaves some out. The sample holds 110,000 to 150,000 clones; about four fifths are singletons and the top ten take around 4.4%. Study-level points and caveats: Later analysis placed DRB1 highest and HLA-C lowest in TCR association rates, which differed by HLA locus. Presence/absence analyses took donor sequencing depth as roughly uniform. Later analysis identified several of the most significant clusters that appeared linked to common viral pathogens.

Trimming at V came to 6 bases and at J to 8 bases, leaving 13 bases not matched to a gene. There are 16 residues in the CDR3. Looked up from germline, CDR1 is SGHKS and CDR2 is YYEKEE (reference sequence). As for this clone: Its target is unknown.

Sequenced material: PBMCs. The chain uses TRBV5-5 and TRBJ1-4; the match to TRBD1 covers 10 bases. The clonotype comes from a man between 35 and 55 years old in good health and CMV-seronegative. The CDR3 here is CASNTVPGQGPEKLFF. The DNA of the CDR3 is TGTGCCAGCAACACTGTACCGGGACAGGGGCCCGAAAAACTGTTTTTT.